The next 8 T cell receptor beta chains were all read from a single sample in a study of a mutant IDH1 vaccine in newly diagnosed glioma. The antigens these receptors bind are not known. Specified time point: week 23, last vaccination. A 20-mer mutant IDH1 peptide at 300 ug was injected subcutaneously with topical imiquimod. Produced via immunoSEQ multiplex PCR; TCRdb's table is partial and in-frame only. This table holds around 11,000 clones, approximately 90% found once. Specimen: PBMCs, collected from a glioma patient whose treatment included an IDH1 peptide vaccine. Receptors originate from a woman aged 40 to 50 with glioma. Some clones in this sample may be carry-over from other donors' samples.

This chain joins TRBV5-1 and TRBJ2-6, with a possible D match to TRBD1 (5 bases). Germline V gives CDR1 SGHRS, CDR2 YFSETQ. This CDR3 spans 16 amino acids. The germline V and J ends were trimmed by 1 base and 4 bases, with 12 bases remaining between them. The chain's CDR3 is CASSLSQGAGANVLTF. DNA of the CDR3: TGCGCCAGCAGCTTGAGCCAAGGGGCCGGGGCCAACGTCCTGACTTTC. Full variable domain (rest looked up from reference TRBV5-1 and TRBJ2-6): KAGVTQTPRYLIKTRGQQVTLSCSPISGHRSVSWYQQTPGQGLQFLFEYFSETQRNKGNFPGRFSGRQFSNSRSEMNVSTLELGDSALYLCASSLSQGAGANVLTFGAGSRLTVL.

The chain employs TRBV6-5 and TRBJ1-2; 8 bases line up with TRBD1. Germline V gives CDR1 MNHEY, CDR2 SVGAGI. Germline trimming cut 4 bases from V and 4 bases from J; bases unmatched to any gene: 8. The CDR3 is 15 amino acids. CDR3 DNA sequence: TGTGCCAGCAGTTCAGGGGGCGCCGAGGGCTATGGCTACACCTTC. Amino acids: CASSSGGAEGYGYTF.

This sequence joins TRBV10-1 and TRBJ2-3; D might be TRBD2 (6 bases). Germline CDR1 reads WNHNN; CDR2 reads SYGVQD (reference sequence). This CDR3 comprises 14 residues. Deletions cut 4 bases from V and 6 bases from J, with 14 bases between. The DNA for the CDR3 is TGCGCCAGCAGTGTTGTTCCCGCGGGGGATACGCAGTATTTT. This translates into CASSVVPAGDTQYF.

The genes are TRBV6-5 and TRBJ1-5, with 9 bases lining up with TRBD1. The germline gives CDR1 MNHEY, CDR2 SVGAGI. Trimming removed 6 bases from V and 1 base from J; junction bases left unmatched: 4. CDR3 length: 15 amino acids. CDR3 protein: CASRPGTGSNQPQHF. The CDR3 DNA reads TGTGCCAGCAGACCCGGGACAGGGAGCAATCAGCCCCAGCATTTT.

This chain links TRBV28 with TRBJ2-7; 7 positions match TRBD1. Germline CDR1 reads MDHEN; CDR2 reads SYDVKM. CDR3 length: 17 amino acids. V lost 2 bases and J lost 4; bases outside the gene matches: 14. The CDR3 DNA sequence: TGTGCCAGCAGTTTAGCCACGACAGGGCCCGGATGGTACGAGCAGTACTTC. As protein: CASSLATTGPGWYEQYF.

The J gene is TRBJ1-4, the V gene TRBV7-9, with D possibly being TRBD1 (5 bases). Trimming cost V 4 bases and J 6 bases, with 18 bases left between them. Germline-derived CDR1 and CDR2 are SEHNR and FQNEAQ (reference sequence). The CDR3 consists of 16 residues. The CDR3: CASSSLQLGGYEKLFF. CDR3 in DNA: TGTGCCAGCAGCTCCCTCCAATTGGGGGGTTATGAAAAACTGTTTTTT.

The CDR3 region is CASREGRGSGNTIYF. The CDR3 DNA follows: TGTGCCAGCAGGGAGGGACGAGGCTCTGGAAACACCATATATTTT. The V gene is TRBV9, the J gene TRBJ1-3, with D possibly matching TRBD1 (5 bases). V dropped 5 bases and J dropped 0 bases, with 12 bases sitting between them. CDR1 is SGDLS, CDR2 YYNGEE, per germline. The CDR3 covers 15 residues.

This chain uses TRBV5-1 with TRBJ2-3, with a possible D match to TRBD2 (5 bases). The CDR3 length is 15 residues. V shed 3 bases and J shed 1 base, with 12 bases lying between them. Germline assignment: CDR1 SGHRS and CDR2 YFSETQ. The CDR3 coding sequence is TGCGCCAGCAGCTACCTGGTCGGGGGCACAGATACGCAGTATTTT. Translated, it gives CASSYLVGGTDTQYF.